The subject of this entry is one T cell receptor beta chain. The protocol was immunoSEQ multiplex PCR, while the TCRdb copy is restricted to in-frame clones and leaves out a portion. The sample lists about 200,000 clones, approximately 87% occurring once. The CDR3 loop spans 14 amino acids. The ends lost 7 bases at V and 8 bases at J; junction bases unmatched: 11. The germline V gene encodes CDR1 SNHLY and CDR2 FYNNEI. The sample originates from a study of blood T cell repertoires in COVID-19. The wider study: Acute-phase and convalescent COVID-19 samples originated in the United States, Italy and Spain. PBMCs, B-cell-depleted T cells, or T cells provided the cDNA or gDNA that made up the material.

This clonotype was sampled from a woman in her sixties or seventies with acute or convalescent COVID-19. The chain combines TRBV2 with TRBJ1-2, with 9 bases identical to TRBD1. Sequencing was performed on peripheral blood. The CDR3: CASNPVQGARGYTF. As DNA, the CDR3 is TGTGCCAGCAACCCCGTACAGGGGGCAAGGGGCTACACCTTC.